The 20 T cell receptor beta chains below were found in one sample sequenced in a study of T cell responses to AZD1222 COVID-19 vaccine (dated by TCRdb to the early 2020s). The library was generated by the immunoSEQ multiplex PCR assay. TCRdb provides this immuneACCESS table in a form limited to in-frame rearrangements. Some clones are lacking; in checked studies, under half of them reflect an unresolved V gene, and why the rest are absent is not known. The table for this sample lists 150,000 to 200,000 clones; about nine tenths of them were counted only once. The ten largest clones add up to 3.5% to 5.5% of the sample. The time point label, read with the paper, signifies: about 28 days (+/-7) after the second vaccine dose. The treatment or condition label corresponds to: meningococcal conjugate vaccine given as trial control. Sample: peripheral blood, taken 28 days after the second dose of the MenACWY control vaccine. These receptor sequences come from an adult who received the MenACWY meningococcal vaccine as a control.

This chain uses TRBV4-3 with TRBJ1-2, with D possibly being TRBD1 (5 bases). Germline lookup yields CDR1 LGHNA and CDR2 YSLEER. The CDR3 consists of 14 residues. V was pared by 1 base and J by 4 bases, with 10 bases between. DNA for the CDR3: TGCGCCAGCAGCCAAGTTCAGGGCTCCTATGGCTACACCTTC. Translating gives CASSQVQGSYGYTF.

The V gene is TRBV5-6, the J gene TRBJ1-5; D ambiguous. Trimming took off 0 bases at V and 3 bases at J, with 7 bases between the two ends. Germline values: CDR1 SGHDT, CDR2 YYEEEE. There are 14 residues in the CDR3. The CDR3 sequence: CASSLAADNQPQHF. CDR3 DNA sequence: TGTGCCAGCAGCTTGGCTGCGGACAATCAGCCCCAGCATTTT.

The chain combines TRBV6-5 with TRBJ1-4; the D gene is possibly TRBD1 (5 bases). The CDR3 runs 15 residues. Trimming took off 5 bases at V and 8 bases at J, with 18 bases between the two ends. Germline V lookup: CDR1 MNHEY, CDR2 SVGAGI. The CDR3 protein is CASSPQGFTGEKLFF. CDR3 nucleotide sequence: TGTGCCAGCAGTCCGCAGGGATTCACCGGCGAAAAACTGTTTTTT.

V and J are TRBV5-1 and TRBJ2-3, with TRBD2 matching over 7 bases. Germline CDR1 SGHRS, CDR2 YFSETQ. This CDR3 is built from 15 residues. The V gene end was trimmed by 2 bases and the J gene end by 6 bases; junction bases not matched to a gene: 9. The CDR3 bases are TGCGCCAGCAGCTTTGTTCTCCCCGGGGGGGATACGCAGTATTTT. It yields the protein CASSFVLPGGDTQYF.

The chain employs TRBV3-1 (or the pseudogene TRBV3-2) and TRBJ2-7; tentatively, D is TRBD1 or TRBD2 (6 bases each). Trimming took off 3 bases at V and 5 bases at J, with 14 bases between the two ends. Germline lookup yields CDR1 LGHDT and CDR2 YNNKEL (reference sequence). The length of the CDR3 is 14 residues. The chain's CDR3 is CASSHGDGGDEQYF. For the CDR3, the DNA is TGTGCCAGCAGCCACGGGGACGGGGGCGACGAGCAGTACTTC.

The V and J genes are TRBV28 and TRBJ2-7; D may be TRBD2 (5 bases). V gave up 5 bases and J gave up 7 bases, with 12 bases separating them. The CDR3 is 12 amino acids. Germline CDR1 MDHEN, CDR2 SYDVKM. The CDR3, as DNA: TGTGCCAGCAGTCCAGGACTGGCGGAGCAGTACTTC. Protein product: CASSPGLAEQYF.

The rearrangement joins TRBV6-5 to TRBJ2-5; D is undetermined. Trimming cost V 6 bases and J 5 bases, with 19 bases left between them. CDR1 is MNHEY and CDR2 is SVGAGI in the germline V gene. This CDR3 spans 15 amino acids. The CDR3 DNA reads as TGTGCCAGCAGCCCCTCACCTATCCCGAGTGAGACCCAGTACTTC. Its protein is CASSPSPIPSETQYF.

V gene TRBV5-4 combines with J gene TRBJ2-7, with 7 nucleotides matching TRBD1. From germline, CDR1 is SGHNT and CDR2 YYREEE (reference sequence). J lost 6 bases, V lost 4 bases, and 13 bases had no gene match. This CDR3 has 15 residues. The CDR3 nucleotides are TGTGCCAGCAGCCCCACACAGGGGAACCTGGGCGAGCAGTACTTC. Its protein is CASSPTQGNLGEQYF.

The genes are TRBV6-5 and TRBJ1-6; 7 bases line up with TRBD1. J lost 6 bases, V lost 10 bases, and 3 bases had no gene match. The CDR3 runs 12 residues. Germline values: CDR1 MNHEY, CDR2 SVGAGI. The CDR3 sequence is CATGQLNSPLHF. The CDR3 bases are TGTGCCACGGGACAGCTTAATTCACCCCTCCACTTT.

This clone occurred once. The genes are TRBV11-2 and TRBJ1-2; possibly TRBD1 for D (5 bases). Germline CDR1 is SGHAT and CDR2 is FQNNGV. The CDR3 is 15 residues long. V was cut by 1 base and J by 8 bases, with 17 bases left in between. The CDR3 region is CASSLVSQGRGGYTF. The DNA of the CDR3 is TGTGCCAGCAGCTTAGTGAGCCAGGGCCGAGGGGGCTACACCTTC.

Only a few counts were recorded for this clone. The V and J genes are TRBV28 and TRBJ1-4; D is undetermined. V was pared by 5 bases and J by 8 bases, with 24 bases between. The CDR3 spans 17 residues. From germline, CDR1 is MDHEN and CDR2 SYDVKM. CDR3 nucleotides: TGTGCCAGCAGTCTTCCCCCGTCCGTTGTCGGGAGCGAAAAACTGTTTTTT. Protein product: CASSLPPSVVGSEKLFF.

This rearrangement joins TRBV11-3 to TRBJ1-6; TRBD1 might be the D (6 bases). This CDR3 has 16 amino acids. V lost 10 bases and J lost 2, with 18 bases in between. Germline loops: CDR1 SGHNT, CDR2 YENEEA. The CDR3 reads CANLPGALPYNSPLHF. CDR3 coding DNA: TGTGCCAACCTGCCGGGGGCGCTTCCCTATAATTCACCCCTCCACTTT.

V is TRBV29-1 and J is TRBJ2-7; 8 bases agree with TRBD2. Unmatched junction bases numbered 20, after V lost 6 bases and J lost 4 bases. CDR1 is SQVTM, CDR2 ANQGSEA, per germline. The CDR3 runs to 17 residues. The chain's CDR3 is CSVKGLAGSRARYEQYF. CDR3 coding DNA: TGCAGCGTAAAGGGCCTAGCGGGCTCCCGGGCCCGATACGAGCAGTACTTC.

In nucleotides, the CDR3 is TGTGCCAGCTCACGTGTAACACAGTCTAACTATGGCTACACCTTC. Its protein product is CASSRVTQSNYGYTF. J is TRBJ1-2 and V is TRBV18; D unclear. The ends were cut back, 4 bases at V and 0 bases at J, with 12 bases in the middle. The CDR3 sequence is 15 residues long. The germline V gene has CDR1 KGHSH and CDR2 LQKENI.

The CDR3 spells CASSGQGGYNEQFF. CDR3 DNA sequence: TGTGCCAGCAGTGGACAGGGAGGCTACAATGAGCAGTTCTTC. The chain recombines TRBV6-2 or TRBV6-3 with TRBJ2-1; TRBD1 agrees at 8 bases. V lost 5 bases and J lost 3; bases outside the gene matches: 3. The V gene's germline CDR1 is MNHEY and CDR2 SVGEGT. This CDR3 is built from 14 residues.

This chain joins TRBV28 and TRBJ1-5; 10 nucleotides align to TRBD1. The CDR3 extends over 16 amino acids. Per germline, CDR1 MDHEN and CDR2 SYDVKM. The V segment lost 5 bases and the J segment 2 bases; nucleotides outside the gene matches: 6. The CDR3 reads CASSAPGTGGNQPQHF. The CDR3 DNA sequence: TGTGCCAGCAGTGCCCCGGGGACAGGGGGCAATCAGCCCCAGCATTTT.

This CDR3 is CASSPGGLAHGQFF. CDR3 DNA: TGTGCCAGCAGCCCAGGGGGACTAGCTCATGGGCAGTTCTTC. The V call is TRBV9, the J call TRBJ2-1, with 9 nucleotides matching TRBD2. The CDR3 covers 14 residues. The J segment lost 12 bases and the V segment lost 4 bases, leaving 11 bases of the junction unmatched. Germline CDR1 is SGDLS and CDR2 is YYNGEE.

This clone was detected only once. CDR3 coding DNA: TGTGCCAGCAGCCAAGGGCTCCGGGGCAACTATGGCTACACCTTC. Translating it yields CASSQGLRGNYGYTF. This chain joins TRBV3-1 (or the pseudogene TRBV3-2) and TRBJ1-2; TRBD1 is a possible D gene (5 bases). The CDR3 spans 15 residues. The ends were cut back, 1 base at V and 2 bases at J, with 11 bases in the middle. Germline V CDR1 and CDR2: LGHDT, YNNKEL (reference sequence).

The V call is TRBV19, the J call TRBJ2-7; D may be TRBD2 (6 bases). Trimming shortened V by 9 bases and J by 6 bases, and 18 bases separated the two germline ends. The CDR3 contains 13 residues. Germline CDR1 reads LNHDA; CDR2 reads SQIVND (reference sequence). The chain's CDR3 is CASTDSAGSEQYF. The CDR3, as DNA: TGTGCCAGCACTGACAGCGCCGGGAGCGAGCAGTACTTC.

V usage is TRBV2 and J usage is TRBJ1-2; D possibly corresponds to TRBD1 (6 bases). Germline CDR1 SNHLY, CDR2 FYNNEI. The CDR3 has 12 amino acids. V lost 9 bases, J lost 4 bases, and 12 bases lay in between. The CDR3 loop is CASRQAVYGYTF. CDR3 DNA: TGTGCCAGTAGACAGGCAGTCTATGGCTACACCTTC.